The 5 T cell receptor beta chains below all came from one sample that was sequenced in a study of cytomegalovirus exposure and HLA in healthy donors. The PCR employed 60 Vbeta primers together with 13 Jbeta primers. Sequencing used immunoSEQ multiplex PCR; TCRdb keeps in-frame clones, though not all of them. Of some 120,000 clones listed, over 60% are singletons. Sequencing was performed on PBMCs. These receptors originate from a man aged 30-40 years in good health and CMV-seronegative.

V and J are TRBV27 and TRBJ2-5, with 12 bases lining up with TRBD2. The last part of the DNA fits TRBJ2-7 better; the J call may be wrong. Germline CDR1 MNHEY, CDR2 SMNVEV (reference sequence). The CDR3 has 16 residues. The CDR3 spells CASRIATSGSKYEQYF. CDR3 nucleotide sequence: TGTGCCAGCAGGATCGCGACTAGCGGGAGTAAATACGAGCAGTACTTC.

The chain links TRBV7-3 to TRBJ1-2; no definite D call. The ends were cut back, 1 base at V and 2 bases at J, with 8 bases in the middle. The germline gives CDR1 SGHTA, CDR2 FQGTGA. The CDR3 spans 14 residues. The CDR3 region is CASSLSGRNYGYTF. The CDR3 region has the DNA TGTGCCAGCAGCTTAAGTGGCAGGAACTATGGCTACACCTTC.

The chain carries TRBV7-9 and TRBJ1-1; D unresolved. The V end was cut by 4 bases, the J end by 4 bases, with 7 bases between. The CDR3 is 12 amino acids. Germline assignment: CDR1 SEHNR and CDR2 FQNEAQ (reference sequence). Here the CDR3 DNA reads TGTGCCAGCAGCTCATGGAGCACTGAAGCTTTCTTT. Its translation is CASSSWSTEAFF.

The chain links TRBV6-5 to TRBJ2-7, with 9 bases identical to TRBD2. Germline V CDR1 and CDR2: MNHEY, SVGAGI. The junction had 11 bases not matched to a gene; V was cut back by 8 bases and J by 3 bases. The CDR3 contains 15 residues. The CDR3 loop is CASCPGLARNYEQYF. For the CDR3, the DNA is TGTGCCAGCTGCCCCGGACTAGCGCGAAACTACGAGCAGTACTTC.

The chain uses TRBV9 and TRBJ2-5; 11 nucleotides align to TRBD2. The J call is in doubt because the DNA end fits TRBJ2-7 better. The CDR3 loop spans 15 amino acids. Germline values: CDR1 SGDLS, CDR2 YYNGEE. CDR3 DNA sequence: TGTGCCAGCAGCGTCGGGACTAGCGGAGAATACGAGCAGTACTTC. It translates to CASSVGTSGEYEQYF.